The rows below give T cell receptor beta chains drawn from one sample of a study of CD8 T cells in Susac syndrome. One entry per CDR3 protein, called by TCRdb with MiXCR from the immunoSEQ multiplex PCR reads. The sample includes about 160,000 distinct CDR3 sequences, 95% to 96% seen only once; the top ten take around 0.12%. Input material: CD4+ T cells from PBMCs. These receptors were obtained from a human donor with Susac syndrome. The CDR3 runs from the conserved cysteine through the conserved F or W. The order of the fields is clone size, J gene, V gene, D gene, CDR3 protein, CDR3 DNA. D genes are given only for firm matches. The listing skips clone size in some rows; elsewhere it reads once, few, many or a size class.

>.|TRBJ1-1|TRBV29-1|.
CSVAHTANTEAFF
TGCAGCGTGGCCCATACAGCGAACACTGAAGCTTTCTTT
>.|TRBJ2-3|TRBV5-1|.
CASSRDGGTDTQYF
TGCGCCAGCAGCCGAGACGGAGGCACAGATACGCAGTATTTT
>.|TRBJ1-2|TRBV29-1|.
CSVEAGNYGYTF
TGCAGCGTTGAGGCAGGAAACTATGGCTACACCTTC
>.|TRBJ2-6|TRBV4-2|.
CASSQDRVSSGANVLTF
TGTGCCAGCAGCCAAGACAGGGTTAGCTCTGGGGCCAACGTCCTGACTTTC
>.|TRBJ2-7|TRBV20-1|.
CSARRSVEQYF
TGCAGTGCTAGGCGGAGCGTCGAGCAGTACTTC
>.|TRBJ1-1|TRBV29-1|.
CSAKRTTGQAFF
TGCAGCGCTAAGCGGACGACAGGTCAAGCTTTCTTT
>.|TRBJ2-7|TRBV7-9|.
CASSLGAGRSYEQYF
TGTGCCAGCAGCTTAGGGGCCGGCAGATCCTACGAGCAGTACTTC
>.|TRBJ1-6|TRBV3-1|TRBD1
CASSQVTGYSPLHF
TGTGCCAGCAGCCAAGTGACAGGGTATTCACCCCTCCACTTT
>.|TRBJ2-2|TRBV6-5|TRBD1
CASSYFGQGGTGELFF
TGTGCCAGCAGTTACTTCGGACAGGGGGGCACCGGGGAGCTGTTTTTT
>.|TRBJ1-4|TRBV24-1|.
CATDRALNEKLFF
TGTGCCACCGACCGAGCCTTAAATGAAAAACTGTTTTTT
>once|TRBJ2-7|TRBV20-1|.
CSASRSQGTSYEQYF
TGCAGTGCTAGTCGTTCTCAGGGAACCTCCTACGAGCAGTACTTC
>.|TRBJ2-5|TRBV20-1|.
CSASPSQETQYF
TGCAGTGCTAGTCCTAGCCAAGAGACCCAGTACTTC
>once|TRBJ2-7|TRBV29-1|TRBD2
CSVGTPSGSQYEQYF
TGCAGCGTTGGCACCCCTAGCGGGAGTCAGTACGAGCAGTACTTC
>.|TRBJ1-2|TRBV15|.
CATSRPTQDGYTF
TGTGCCACCAGCAGGCCAACTCAGGATGGCTACACCTTC
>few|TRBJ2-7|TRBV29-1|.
CSVADLWGEQYF
TGCAGCGTTGCGGACCTATGGGGTGAGCAGTACTTC
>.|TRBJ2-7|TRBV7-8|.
CASSLWYAYEQYF
TGTGCCAGCAGCTTGTGGTATGCTTACGAGCAGTACTTC
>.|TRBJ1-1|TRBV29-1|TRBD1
CTVSAGGVTEAFF
TGCACCGTTTCCGCAGGGGGAGTCACTGAAGCTTTCTTT
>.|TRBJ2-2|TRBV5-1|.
CASSLAGATNTGELFF
TGCGCCAGCAGCTTGGCCGGGGCAACGAACACCGGGGAGCTGTTTTTT
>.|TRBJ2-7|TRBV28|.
CASIPGHQAYEQYF
TGTGCCAGCATCCCGGGACATCAAGCCTACGAGCAGTACTTC
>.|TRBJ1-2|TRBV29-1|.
CSVEVVSAPGGYTF
TGCAGCGTTGAAGTGGTCAGCGCCCCCGGGGGCTACACCTTC
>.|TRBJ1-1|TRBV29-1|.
CSVAPNTEAFF
TGCAGCGTTGCACCGAACACTGAAGCTTTCTTT
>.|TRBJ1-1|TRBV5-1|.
CASSLAGRGEAFF
TGCGCCAGCAGCTTGGCAGGGAGAGGTGAAGCTTTCTTT
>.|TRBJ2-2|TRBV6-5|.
CASSYFLRRQLNTGELFF
TGTGCCAGCAGTTACTTTCTTCGGCGTCAACTAAACACCGGGGAGCTGTTTTTT
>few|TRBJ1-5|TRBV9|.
CASSVDDQPQHF
TGTGCCAGCAGCGTAGACGATCAGCCCCAGCATTTT
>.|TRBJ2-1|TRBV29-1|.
CSVRGLAEQFF
TGCAGCGTGAGGGGCTTAGCTGAGCAGTTCTTC
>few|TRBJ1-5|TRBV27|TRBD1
CASSPGTVNQPQHF
TGTGCCAGCAGTCCAGGGACAGTCAATCAGCCCCAGCATTTT
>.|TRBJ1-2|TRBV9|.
CASSVGGETGYTF
TGTGCCAGCAGCGTAGGTGGAGAAACGGGCTACACCTTC
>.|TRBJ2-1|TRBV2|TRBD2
CASSLTGGDNEQFF
TGTGCCAGCAGTTTAACGGGAGGCGACAATGAGCAGTTCTTC
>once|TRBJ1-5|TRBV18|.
CASSPQPQDNNQPQHF
TGTGCCAGCTCACCCCAGCCGCAGGACAACAATCAGCCCCAGCATTTT